Each of the 4 T cell receptor beta chains below was sequenced from the same sample in a study of T-cell reconstitution after alpha-beta-depleted transplantation in children. Unique molecular identifiers were used in preparing the TCRbeta library. In TCRdb, the PCR reads were re-called with MiXCR into one record per CDR3 protein. Of 200,000 to 250,000 distinct CDR3 sequences listed, roughly 11% were seen once; the top ten hold approximately 28%. Sequences were derived from PBMCs, sampled before TCRalphabeta/CD19-depleted stem cell transplant. These receptors all come from a child under two years old with acute myeloid leukemia, due to receive a stem cell transplant.

This clonotype was recorded a few times. This chain joins TRBV20-1 and TRBJ2-3; the D is unclear. The V end lost 2 bases, the J end lost 8 bases, and 8 bases lay between the germline ends. The germline gives CDR1 DFQATT, CDR2 SNEGSKA (reference sequence). The CDR3 contains 11 residues. The CDR3 sequence is CSARTGRTQYF. The CDR3, as DNA: TGCAGTGCTAGAACCGGGCGTACGCAGTATTTT.

This clonotype occurred many times. The chain has TRBV24-1 and TRBJ2-2; possible D gene TRBD2, 6 bases. V was shortened by 7 bases and J by 4 bases, with 9 bases between the two germline ends. Per germline, CDR1 KGHDR and CDR2 SFDVKD. There are 13 residues in the CDR3. CDR3 protein: CATSGGSTGELFF. CDR3 in DNA: TGTGCCACCAGCGGAGGGTCCACCGGGGAGCTGTTTTTT.

This clonotype was found many times. V and J are TRBV5-1 and TRBJ1-1; no reliable D call. Per the germline V gene, CDR1 is SGHRS and CDR2 is YFSETQ. Trimming shortened V by 0 bases and J by 4 bases, and 7 bases separated the two germline ends. The CDR3 extends over 13 amino acids. The CDR3 spells CASSLVRGTEAFF. The DNA of the CDR3 is TGCGCCAGCAGCTTGGTTCGGGGCACTGAAGCTTTCTTT.

This clonotype showed up just a few times. The chain has TRBV5-6 and TRBJ1-2, with unresolved D. CDR3 length equals 16 residues. The germline V gene encodes CDR1 SGHDT and CDR2 YYEEEE. V was clipped by 4 bases and J by 4 bases, with 20 bases between them. CDR3 DNA sequence: TGTGCCAGCAGCCACCGAACATTTGGGCTGCGCTATGGCTACACCTTC. This encodes CASSHRTFGLRYGYTF.